This section outlines one T cell receptor (beta chain) sequence together with its context. This sample stems from a study of patients and donors after allogeneic stem cell transplantation. The germline gives CDR1 MNHNY, CDR2 SVGAGI (reference sequence). Trimming removed 0 bases at V and 6 bases at J, with 14 bases between. This CDR3 has 15 amino acids. TCRdb reanalysed the RT-PCR reads using MiXCR and keeps one entry per CDR3 protein. Found here are around 160,000 distinct CDR3 sequences, 25% to 35% of them singletons; the top ten hold under 3.5%. Sequenced input: blood, either unsorted or a sorted T cell fraction (not recorded which). This TCR was sampled from a human donor who was either an allogeneic HSCT recipient or a stem cell or donor lymphocyte infusion donor (not recorded which). It is not recorded whose cells these are; they may come from a transplant donor. The chain couples TRBV6-6 to TRBJ1-2; tentatively, D is TRBD1 (5 bases). CDR3 DNA: TGTGCCAGCAGTTACTCGGACAATCCCAGGGATGGCTACACCTTC. As protein: CASSYSDNPRDGYTF.